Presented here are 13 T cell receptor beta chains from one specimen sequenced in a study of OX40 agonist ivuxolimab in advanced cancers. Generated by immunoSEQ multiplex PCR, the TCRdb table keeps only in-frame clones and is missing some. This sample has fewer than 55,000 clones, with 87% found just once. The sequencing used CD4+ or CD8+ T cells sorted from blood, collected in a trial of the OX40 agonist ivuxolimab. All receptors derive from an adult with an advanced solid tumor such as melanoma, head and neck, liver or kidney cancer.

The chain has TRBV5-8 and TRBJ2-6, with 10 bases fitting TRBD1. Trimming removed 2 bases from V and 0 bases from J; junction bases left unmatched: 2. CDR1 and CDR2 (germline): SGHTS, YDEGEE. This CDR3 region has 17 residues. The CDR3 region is CASSFWTGGSGANVLTF. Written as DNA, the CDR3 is TGTGCCAGCAGCTTCTGGACAGGGGGCTCTGGGGCCAACGTCCTGACTTTC.

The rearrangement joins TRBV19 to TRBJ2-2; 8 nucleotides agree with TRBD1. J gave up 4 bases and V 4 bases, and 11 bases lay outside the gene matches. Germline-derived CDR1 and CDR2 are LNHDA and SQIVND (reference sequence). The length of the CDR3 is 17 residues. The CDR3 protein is CASSTGGLDEGTGELFF. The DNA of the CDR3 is TGTGCCAGTAGTACAGGGGGCTTGGATGAGGGCACCGGGGAGCTGTTTTTT.

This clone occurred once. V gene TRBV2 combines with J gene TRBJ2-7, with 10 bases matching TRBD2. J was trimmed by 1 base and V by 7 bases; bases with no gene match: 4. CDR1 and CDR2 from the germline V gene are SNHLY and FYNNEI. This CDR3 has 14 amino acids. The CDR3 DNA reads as TGTGCCAGCAAGGTTAGCGGGGGGTCCTACGAGCAGTACGTC. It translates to CASKVSGGSYEQYV.

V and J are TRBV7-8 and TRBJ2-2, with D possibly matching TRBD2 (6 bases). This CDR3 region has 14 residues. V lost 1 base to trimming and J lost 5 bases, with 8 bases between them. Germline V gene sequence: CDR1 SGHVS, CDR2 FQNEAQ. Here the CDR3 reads CASSLEGGTGELFF. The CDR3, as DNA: TGTGCCAGCAGCTTAGAGGGAGGTACCGGGGAGCTGTTTTTT.

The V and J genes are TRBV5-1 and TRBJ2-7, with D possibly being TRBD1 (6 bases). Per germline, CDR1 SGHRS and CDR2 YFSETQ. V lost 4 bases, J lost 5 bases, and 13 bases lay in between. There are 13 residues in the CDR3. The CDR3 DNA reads TGCGCCAGCAGCCTTCAGAGGGGGAACGAGCAGTACTTC. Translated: CASSLQRGNEQYF.

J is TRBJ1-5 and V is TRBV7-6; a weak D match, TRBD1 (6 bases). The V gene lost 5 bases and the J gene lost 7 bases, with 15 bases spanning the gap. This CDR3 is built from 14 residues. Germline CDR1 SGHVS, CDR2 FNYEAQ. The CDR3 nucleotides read TGTGCCAGCAGCCCCGGGGGCCGAGGGCAGCCCCAGCATTTT. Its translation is CASSPGGRGQPQHF.

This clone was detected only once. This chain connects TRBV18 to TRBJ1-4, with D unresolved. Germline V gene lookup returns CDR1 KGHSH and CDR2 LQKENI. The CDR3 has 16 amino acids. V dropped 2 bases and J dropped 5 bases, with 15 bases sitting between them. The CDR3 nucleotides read TGTGCCAGCTCACCAATGCAGCACCACACGAATGAAAAACTGTTTTTT. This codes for CASSPMQHHTNEKLFF.

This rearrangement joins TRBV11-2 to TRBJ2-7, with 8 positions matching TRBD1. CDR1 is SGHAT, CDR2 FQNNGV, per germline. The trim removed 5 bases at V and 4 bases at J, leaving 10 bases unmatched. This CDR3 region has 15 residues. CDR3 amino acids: CASSIQGAEGYEQYF. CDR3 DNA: TGTGCCAGCAGCATCCAGGGGGCGGAAGGGTACGAGCAGTACTTC.

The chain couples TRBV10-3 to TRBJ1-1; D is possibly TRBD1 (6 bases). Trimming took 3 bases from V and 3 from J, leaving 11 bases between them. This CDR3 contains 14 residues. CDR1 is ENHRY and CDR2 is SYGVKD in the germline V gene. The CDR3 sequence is CAISDRGGDTEAFF. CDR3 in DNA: TGTGCCATCAGTGATCGAGGGGGGGACACTGAAGCTTTCTTT.

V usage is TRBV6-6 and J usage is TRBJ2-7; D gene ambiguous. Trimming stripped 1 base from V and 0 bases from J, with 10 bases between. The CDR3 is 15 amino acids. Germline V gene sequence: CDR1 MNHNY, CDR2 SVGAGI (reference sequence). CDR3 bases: TGTGCCAGCAGTTACTTTTACAGTGGCTCCTACGAGCAGTACTTC. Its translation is CASSYFYSGSYEQYF.

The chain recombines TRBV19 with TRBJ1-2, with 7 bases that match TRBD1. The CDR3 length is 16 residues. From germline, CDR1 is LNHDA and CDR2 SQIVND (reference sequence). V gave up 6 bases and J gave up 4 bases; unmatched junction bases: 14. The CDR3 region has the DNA TGTGCCAGTAGGCGTACCGGGACAGCGTTGCTCTATGGCTACACCTTC. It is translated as CASRRTGTALLYGYTF.

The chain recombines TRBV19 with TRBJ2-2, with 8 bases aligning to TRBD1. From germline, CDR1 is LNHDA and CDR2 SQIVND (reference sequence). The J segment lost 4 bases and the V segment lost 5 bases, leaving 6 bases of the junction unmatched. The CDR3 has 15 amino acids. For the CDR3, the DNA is TGTGCCAGTAGTCCGTGGACAGGGAGCACCGGGGAGCTGTTTTTT. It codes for CASSPWTGSTGELFF.

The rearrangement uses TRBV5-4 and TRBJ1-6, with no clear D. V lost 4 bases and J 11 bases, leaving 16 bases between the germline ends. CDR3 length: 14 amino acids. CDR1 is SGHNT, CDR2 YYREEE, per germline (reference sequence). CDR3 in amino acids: CASSLDPGPPPLHF. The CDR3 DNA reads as TGTGCCAGCAGCCTAGATCCAGGACCACCACCCCTCCACTTT.